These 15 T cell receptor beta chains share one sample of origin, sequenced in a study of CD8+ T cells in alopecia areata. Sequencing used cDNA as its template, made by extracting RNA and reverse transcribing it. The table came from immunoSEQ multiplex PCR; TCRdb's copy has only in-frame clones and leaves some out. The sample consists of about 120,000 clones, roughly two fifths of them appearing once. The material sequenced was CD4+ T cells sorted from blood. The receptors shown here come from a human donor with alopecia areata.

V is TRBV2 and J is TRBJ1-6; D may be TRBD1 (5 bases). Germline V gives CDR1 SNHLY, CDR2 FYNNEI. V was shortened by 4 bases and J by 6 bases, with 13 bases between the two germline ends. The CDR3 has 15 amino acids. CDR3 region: CASSVESGFNSPLHF. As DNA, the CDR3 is TGTGCCAGCAGTGTCGAGTCAGGGTTTAATTCACCCCTCCACTTT.

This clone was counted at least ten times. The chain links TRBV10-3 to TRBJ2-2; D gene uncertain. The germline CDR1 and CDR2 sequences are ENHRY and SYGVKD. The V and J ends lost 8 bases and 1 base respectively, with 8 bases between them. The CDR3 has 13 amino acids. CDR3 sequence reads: CAIGQMNTGELFF. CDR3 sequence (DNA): TGTGCCATCGGGCAGATGAACACCGGGGAGCTGTTTTTT.

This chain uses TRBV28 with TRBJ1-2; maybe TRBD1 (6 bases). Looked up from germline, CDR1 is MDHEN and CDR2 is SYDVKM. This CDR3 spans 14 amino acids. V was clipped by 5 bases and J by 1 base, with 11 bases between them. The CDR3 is CASSTGTHNYGYTF. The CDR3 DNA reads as TGTGCCAGCAGTACCGGGACACATAACTATGGCTACACCTTC.

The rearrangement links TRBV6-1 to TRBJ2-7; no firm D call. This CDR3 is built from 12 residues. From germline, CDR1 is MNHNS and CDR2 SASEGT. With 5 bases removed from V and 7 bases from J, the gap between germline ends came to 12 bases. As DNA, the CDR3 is TGTGCCAGCAGTCGACCGCTTGGGGAGCAGTACTTC. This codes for CASSRPLGEQYF.

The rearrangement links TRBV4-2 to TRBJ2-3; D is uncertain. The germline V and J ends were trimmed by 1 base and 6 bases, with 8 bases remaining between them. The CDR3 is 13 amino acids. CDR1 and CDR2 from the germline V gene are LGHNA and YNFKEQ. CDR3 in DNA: TGTGCCAGCAGCCAAGGGCTACCTGATACGCAGTATTTT. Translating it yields CASSQGLPDTQYF.

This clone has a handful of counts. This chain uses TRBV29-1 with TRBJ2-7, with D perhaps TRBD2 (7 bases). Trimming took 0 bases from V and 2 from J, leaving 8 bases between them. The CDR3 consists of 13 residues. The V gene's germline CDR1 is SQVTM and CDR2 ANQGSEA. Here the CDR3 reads CSVEEGGAYEQYF. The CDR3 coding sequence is TGCAGCGTTGAAGAAGGGGGGGCCTACGAGCAGTACTTC.

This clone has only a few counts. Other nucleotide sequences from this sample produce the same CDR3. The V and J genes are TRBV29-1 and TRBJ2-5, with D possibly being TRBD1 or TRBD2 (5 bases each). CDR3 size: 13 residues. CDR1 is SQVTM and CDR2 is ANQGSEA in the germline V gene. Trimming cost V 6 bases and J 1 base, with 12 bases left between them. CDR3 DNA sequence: TGCAGCGTCGAACGGGACGTCCAAGAGACCCAGTACTTC. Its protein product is CSVERDVQETQYF.

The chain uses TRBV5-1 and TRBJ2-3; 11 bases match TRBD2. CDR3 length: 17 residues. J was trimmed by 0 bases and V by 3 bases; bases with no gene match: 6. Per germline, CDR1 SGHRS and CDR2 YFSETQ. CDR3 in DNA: TGCGCCAGCAGCTCGGTCACTAGCGGGGGCAGCACAGATACGCAGTATTTT. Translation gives CASSSVTSGGSTDTQYF.

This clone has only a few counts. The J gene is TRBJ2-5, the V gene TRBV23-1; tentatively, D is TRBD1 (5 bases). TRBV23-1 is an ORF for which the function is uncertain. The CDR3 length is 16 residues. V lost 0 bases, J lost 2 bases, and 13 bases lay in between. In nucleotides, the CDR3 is TGCGCCAGCAGTCAATCGGGGCAGGGCCCACAAGAGACCCAGTACTTC. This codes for CASSQSGQGPQETQYF.

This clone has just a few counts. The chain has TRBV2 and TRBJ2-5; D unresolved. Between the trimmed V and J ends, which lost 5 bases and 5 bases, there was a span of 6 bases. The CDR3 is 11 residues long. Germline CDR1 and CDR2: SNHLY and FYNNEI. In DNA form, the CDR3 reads TGTGCCAGCAGTAAGCGTGAGACCCAGTACTTC. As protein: CASSKRETQYF.

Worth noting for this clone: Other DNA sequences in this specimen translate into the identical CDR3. The CDR3 DNA is TGTGCCAGCAGCTTAGGCCAGGGGGCCTACGAGCAGTACTTC. As protein: CASSLGQGAYEQYF. V gene TRBV7-2 combines with J gene TRBJ2-7, with 7 positions matching TRBD1. Germline loops: CDR1 SGHTA, CDR2 FQGNSA. The V and J ends lost 1 base and 2 bases, in that order; junction bases with no gene match: 2. The CDR3 is 14 residues long.

CDR3 DNA: TGCGCCAGCAGCTTCTTAGGGGAGACCCAGTACTTC. Amino acid sequence: CASSFLGETQYF. J is TRBJ2-5 and V is TRBV5-1; D unclear. V was pared by 2 bases and J by 5 bases, with 7 bases between. CDR3 length equals 12 residues. Germline values: CDR1 SGHRS, CDR2 YFSETQ.

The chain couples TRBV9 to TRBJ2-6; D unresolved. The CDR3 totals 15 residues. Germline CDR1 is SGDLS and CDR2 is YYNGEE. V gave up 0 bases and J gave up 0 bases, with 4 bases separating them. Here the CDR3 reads CASSVVFSGANVLTF. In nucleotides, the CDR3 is TGTGCCAGCAGCGTAGTGTTCTCTGGGGCCAACGTCCTGACTTTC.

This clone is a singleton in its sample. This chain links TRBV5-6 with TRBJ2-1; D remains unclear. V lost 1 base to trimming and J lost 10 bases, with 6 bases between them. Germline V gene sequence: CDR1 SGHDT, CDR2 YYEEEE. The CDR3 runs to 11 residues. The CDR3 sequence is CASSLHGEQFF. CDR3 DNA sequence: TGTGCCAGCAGCTTGCATGGCGAGCAGTTCTTC.

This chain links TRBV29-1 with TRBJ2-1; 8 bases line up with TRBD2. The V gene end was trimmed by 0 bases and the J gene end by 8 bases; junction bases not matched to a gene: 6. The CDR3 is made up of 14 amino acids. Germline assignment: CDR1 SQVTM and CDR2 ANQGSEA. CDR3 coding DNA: TGCAGCGTTGAAGACCTAGCGGGTACGGATGAGCAGTTCTTC. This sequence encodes CSVEDLAGTDEQFF.